Below, 25 T cell receptor beta chains from the same sample are listed, as sequenced in a study of control samples from healthy donors and cancer patients. Clones were sequenced by immunoSEQ multiplex PCR, and TCRdb holds only the in-frame ones, with some missing. The repertoire holds some 28,000 clones, with about 80% as singletons. Specimen: PBMCs. The receptors were sampled from a man aged 55 to 70 with head and neck cancer.

This chain connects TRBV18 to TRBJ1-2, with a tentative D call TRBD1 (5 bases). Germline CDR1 is KGHSH and CDR2 is LQKENI. V was shortened by 0 bases and J by 0 bases, with 11 bases between the two germline ends. The CDR3 spans 16 residues. The CDR3 is CASSPPQGRTNYGYTF. The CDR3 coding sequence is TGTGCCAGCTCACCACCCCAGGGCCGCACTAACTATGGCTACACCTTC.

J is TRBJ1-6 and V is TRBV7-2; D might be TRBD1 (6 bases). The CDR3 is 13 residues long. From germline, CDR1 is SGHTA and CDR2 FQGNSA. Trimming pared 7 bases from V and 6 bases from J, leaving 10 bases between. CDR3 loop: CASNRDTNSPLHF. For the CDR3, the DNA is TGTGCCAGCAACAGGGACACTAATTCACCCCTCCACTTT.

The chain joins TRBV6-5 to TRBJ1-6, with D possibly matching TRBD1 (6 bases). Germline CDR1 and CDR2: MNHEY and SVGAGI. This CDR3 comprises 15 residues. Trimming stripped 1 base from V and 6 bases from J, with 10 bases between. CDR3 sequence: CASSYFTGFNSPLHF. DNA of the CDR3: TGTGCCAGCAGTTACTTTACAGGGTTTAATTCACCCCTCCACTTT.

This clone has more than one count but fewer than ten. The chain joins TRBV4-1 to TRBJ2-6; D remains unclear. V was cut by 0 bases and J by 0 bases, with 3 bases left in between. CDR1 and CDR2 from the germline V gene are MGHRA and YSYEKL. This CDR3 has 15 residues. The CDR3 DNA reads as TGCGCCAGCAGCCAAGATAACTCTGGGGCCAACGTCCTGACTTTC. This codes for CASSQDNSGANVLTF.

This chain links TRBV9 with TRBJ2-2; TRBD2 matches 11 bases. Germline CDR1 is SGDLS and CDR2 is YYNGEE. This CDR3 contains 17 residues. Unmatched junction bases numbered 5, after V lost 0 bases and J lost 4 bases. The chain's CDR3 is CASSVDAGLAGTGELFF. The DNA of the CDR3 is TGTGCCAGCAGCGTAGACGCCGGACTAGCGGGCACCGGGGAGCTGTTTTTT.

This clone came up a few times. The genes are TRBV6-6 and TRBJ2-1; a possible D gene is TRBD1 (6 bases). V lost 6 bases, J lost 5 bases, and 14 bases lay in between. In germline, CDR1 is MNHNY, CDR2 SVGAGI (reference sequence). This CDR3 comprises 14 residues. The DNA of the CDR3 is TGTGCCAGCAGGAATCAGGGGCGCGACAATGAGCAGTTCTTC. Translating gives CASRNQGRDNEQFF.

The chain is built from TRBV5-6 and TRBJ2-7; D not certain. V was cut by 0 bases and J by 4 bases, with 14 bases left in between. The CDR3 totals 15 residues. Germline CDR1 is SGHDT and CDR2 is YYEEEE. The CDR3 DNA reads TGTGCCAGCAGCTTGGCCGGCAGGCCCAGTTACGAGCAGTACTTC. Translated, it gives CASSLAGRPSYEQYF.

The gene calls are TRBV7-8 and TRBJ1-1; a weak D match, TRBD1 (5 bases). Deletions cut 5 bases from V and 11 bases from J, with 18 bases between. The CDR3 is made up of 13 amino acids. Per germline, CDR1 SGHVS and CDR2 FQNEAQ. The CDR3 nucleotides read TGTGCCAGCAGCCCGATCTCCCGACAGAGCGCTTTCTTT. Residues: CASSPISRQSAFF.

The rearrangement links TRBV7-2 to TRBJ1-5, with a weak D call TRBD1 (6 bases). In germline, CDR1 is SGHTA, CDR2 FQGNSA. The ends were cut back, 5 bases at V and 2 bases at J, with 13 bases in the middle. The length of the CDR3 is 15 residues. Written as DNA, the CDR3 is TGTGCCAGCAGCCCAGGGCAGGGGCGCAATCAGCCCCAGCATTTT. Translated: CASSPGQGRNQPQHF.

The rearrangement joins TRBV4-2 to TRBJ2-2; D is possibly TRBD1 (6 bases). The V gene lost 1 base and the J gene lost 7 bases, with 10 bases spanning the gap. Germline V gives CDR1 LGHNA, CDR2 YNFKEQ. The CDR3 has 14 amino acids. DNA of the CDR3: TGTGCCAGCAGCCAAGGGGGGCCTAGCGGGGAGCTGTTTTTT. Protein product: CASSQGGPSGELFF.

V gene TRBV5-1 combines with J gene TRBJ1-4, with a tentative D call TRBD1 (5 bases). The CDR3 is 15 amino acids. Trimming shortened V by 0 bases and J by 4 bases, and 10 bases separated the two germline ends. CDR1 and CDR2 (germline): SGHRS, YFSETQ. In DNA form, the CDR3 reads TGCGCCAGCAGCTTGGTCGGACAACGTAATGAAAAACTGTTTTTT. It translates to CASSLVGQRNEKLFF.

The V gene is TRBV28, the J gene TRBJ2-1; 7 nucleotides align to TRBD2. CDR1 is MDHEN, CDR2 SYDVKM, per germline. There are 14 residues in the CDR3. The V gene end was trimmed by 6 bases and the J gene end by 4 bases; junction bases not matched to a gene: 6. The CDR3: CASSPWGGYNEQFF. DNA of the CDR3: TGTGCCAGCAGCCCCTGGGGAGGGTACAATGAGCAGTTCTTC.

This sequence joins TRBV6-6 and TRBJ2-7; TRBD2 agrees at 12 bases. Germline V lookup: CDR1 MNHNY, CDR2 SVGAGI (reference sequence). V lost 6 bases to trimming and J lost 3 bases; unmatched junction nucleotides: 3. There are 14 residues in the CDR3. The CDR3 is CASRGLAGLYEQYF. The CDR3 DNA sequence: TGTGCCAGCAGGGGACTAGCGGGCCTCTACGAGCAGTACTTC.

The chain is built from TRBV5-1 and TRBJ2-1, with D possibly TRBD2 on 6 matching bases. The V gene's germline CDR1 is SGHRS and CDR2 YFSETQ. The length of the CDR3 is 16 residues. Trimming shortened V by 1 base and J by 0 bases, and 11 bases separated the two germline ends. The CDR3 loop is CASSLSSERSYNEQFF. The CDR3 nucleotides read TGCGCCAGCAGCTTGTCTAGCGAGCGCTCCTACAATGAGCAGTTCTTC.

The chain employs TRBV19 and TRBJ1-2; TRBD1 agrees at 7 bases. Looked up from germline, CDR1 is LNHDA and CDR2 is SQIVND (reference sequence). Losses at the gene ends were 5 bases for V and 5 bases for J; bases not matched to a gene: 5. The CDR3 runs to 13 residues. The CDR3 bases are TGTGCCAGTAGTGAAGTGACAGGGTATGGCTACACCTTC. It codes for CASSEVTGYGYTF.

This sequence joins TRBV5-1 and TRBJ2-1; D remains unclear. Trimming stripped 5 bases from V and 0 bases from J, with 15 bases between. The germline CDR1 and CDR2 sequences are SGHRS and YFSETQ. CDR3 size: 16 residues. Here the CDR3 DNA reads TGCGCCAGCAGTCCCCAGGCCTTGAGCTCCTACAATGAGCAGTTCTTC. Translating gives CASSPQALSSYNEQFF. The full variable domain, rest sourced from reference TRBV5-1 and TRBJ2-1, is KAGVTQTPRYLIKTRGQQVTLSCSPISGHRSVSWYQQTPGQGLQFLFEYFSETQRNKGNFPGRFSGRQFSNSRSEMNVSTLELGDSALYLCASSPQALSSYNEQFFGPGTRLTVL.

This clone was observed a handful of times. The chain links TRBV3-1 (or the pseudogene TRBV3-2) to TRBJ2-3; 13 positions match TRBD2. The J segment lost 2 bases and the V segment lost 4 bases, leaving 6 bases of the junction unmatched. The CDR3 runs to 17 residues. Germline CDR1 is LGHDT and CDR2 is YNNKEL (reference sequence). Here the CDR3 reads CASSPWTSGSHTDTQYF. The CDR3 DNA reads as TGTGCCAGCAGCCCCTGGACTAGCGGGAGTCACACAGATACGCAGTATTTT.

This clone was seen just once. This chain joins TRBV11-2 and TRBJ2-7, with TRBD2 matching 12 bases. With V trimmed by 0 bases and J by 7 bases, 7 bases remained unmatched. The CDR3 covers 16 residues. Germline CDR1 is SGHAT and CDR2 is FQNNGV. The CDR3 is CASSLDPSGRAWEQYF. Written as DNA, the CDR3 is TGTGCCAGCAGCTTAGATCCTAGCGGGAGGGCATGGGAGCAGTACTTC.

The chain combines TRBV7-9 with TRBJ1-3; D remains ambiguous. Germline values: CDR1 SEHNR, CDR2 FQNEAQ (reference sequence). The V and J ends lost 9 bases and 3 bases respectively, with 6 bases between them. The length of the CDR3 is 11 residues. CDR3 protein: CASPSGNTIYF. The CDR3 region has the DNA TGTGCCAGTCCCAGTGGAAACACCATATATTTT.

This rearrangement joins TRBV11-3 to TRBJ1-1; D is possibly TRBD1 (5 bases). This CDR3 is 13 amino acids long. Germline V CDR1 and CDR2: SGHNT, YENEEA. V shed 3 bases and J shed 8 bases, with 13 bases lying between them. CDR3 residues: CASSLRGRSEAFF. In DNA form, the CDR3 reads TGTGCCAGCAGCTTGAGGGGAAGGTCGGAAGCTTTCTTT.

In its sample, this clone was seen once. The chain couples TRBV7-2 to TRBJ2-5, with D unclear. The CDR3 is 13 amino acids. The germline V gene encodes CDR1 SGHTA and CDR2 FQGNSA. Trimming shortened V by 1 base and J by 5 bases, and 8 bases separated the two germline ends. CDR3 in amino acids: CASSLVATETQYF. The DNA for the CDR3 is TGTGCCAGCAGCTTAGTGGCTACCGAGACCCAGTACTTC.

The chain combines TRBV12-3 or TRBV12-4 with TRBJ1-2; D is undetermined. The V gene lost 6 bases and the J gene lost 4 bases, with 9 bases spanning the gap. The CDR3 contains 12 residues. In DNA, the CDR3 is TGTGCCAGCAGCCTCCCCGGCTATGGCTACACCTTC. Encoded protein: CASSLPGYGYTF.

The chain couples TRBV28 to TRBJ1-1; perhaps TRBD1 as D (5 bases). Germline V gene lookup returns CDR1 MDHEN and CDR2 SYDVKM. Trimming pared 6 bases from V and 0 bases from J, leaving 23 bases between. The CDR3 length is 18 residues. In DNA, the CDR3 is TGTGCCAGCAGAATGCATAAGGGGAGGAGCGGGGTGAACACTGAAGCTTTCTTT. Protein: CASRMHKGRSGVNTEAFF.

This chain links TRBV25-1 with TRBJ2-1, with TRBD2 as a possible D gene (7 bases). With 3 bases removed from V and 3 bases from J, the gap between germline ends came to 12 bases. Germline values: CDR1 MGHDK, CDR2 SYGVNS. The CDR3 is made up of 15 amino acids. CDR3 loop: CASSEGGPRYNEQFF. The DNA of the CDR3 is TGTGCCAGCAGTGAGGGGGGGCCTCGCTACAATGAGCAGTTCTTC.

This clone was seen a handful of times. This rearrangement joins TRBV3-1 (or the pseudogene TRBV3-2) to TRBJ2-1; weak D call: TRBD2 (5 bases). The ends were cut back, 1 base at V and 7 bases at J, with 17 bases in the middle. The CDR3 is made up of 16 amino acids. Germline V gives CDR1 LGHDT, CDR2 YNNKEL (reference sequence). The CDR3 region has the DNA TGTGCCAGCAGCCAAGTTCTGGCCCTCCCGGGGAATGAGCAGTTCTTC. It is translated as CASSQVLALPGNEQFF.